The clone carrying this T cell receptor beta chain has just a few counts. Its antigen is undetermined. The PCR used 60 Vbeta and 13 Jbeta primers. Sequencing was performed with immunoSEQ multiplex PCR; in TCRdb, only in-frame clones are kept and a portion is missing. Here the sample spans approximately 130,000 clones, roughly 70% being singletons. The sample comes from a study of cytomegalovirus exposure and HLA in healthy donors. Study-level findings and limits: Later analysis demonstrated an association between a missense DCLRE1C variant and TCR beta V- and J-gene trimming.

The clonotype originates from a woman between 35 and 50 years old in good health and CMV-seropositive. Sequencing input: PBMCs.

The CDR3 DNA follows: TGTGCCAGCTCCTCAGGAAACCTTGGGGCTTACGAGCAGTACTTC. Residues: CASSSGNLGAYEQYF. This sequence joins TRBV6-5 and TRBJ2-7; D is possibly TRBD1 (5 bases). Deletions cut 8 bases from V and 4 bases from J, with 21 bases between. From germline, CDR1 is MNHEY and CDR2 SVGAGI. CDR3 length equals 15 residues.